This TCR beta chain was recovered during a study of blood T cell repertoires in COVID-19. The table lists this clone with a few counts. Sequencing used immunoSEQ multiplex PCR; TCRdb keeps in-frame clones, though not all of them. The table lists 150,000 to 200,000 clones, about 86% of them singletons, with 11% in the top ten. The CDR3 has 14 amino acids. The germline V gene has CDR1 DFQATT and CDR2 SNEGSKA (reference sequence). Unmatched junction bases numbered 6, after V lost 3 bases and J lost 8 bases. V and J are TRBV20-1 and TRBJ2-1, with TRBD2 matching 11 bases. The source of this sequence is a man between 65 and 80 years old with active or convalescent COVID-19. Sequencing input: peripheral blood. CDR3 amino acids: CSASRASGGYEQFF. The CDR3 bases are TGCAGTGCTAGTCGGGCTAGCGGGGGGTATGAGCAGTTCTTC.